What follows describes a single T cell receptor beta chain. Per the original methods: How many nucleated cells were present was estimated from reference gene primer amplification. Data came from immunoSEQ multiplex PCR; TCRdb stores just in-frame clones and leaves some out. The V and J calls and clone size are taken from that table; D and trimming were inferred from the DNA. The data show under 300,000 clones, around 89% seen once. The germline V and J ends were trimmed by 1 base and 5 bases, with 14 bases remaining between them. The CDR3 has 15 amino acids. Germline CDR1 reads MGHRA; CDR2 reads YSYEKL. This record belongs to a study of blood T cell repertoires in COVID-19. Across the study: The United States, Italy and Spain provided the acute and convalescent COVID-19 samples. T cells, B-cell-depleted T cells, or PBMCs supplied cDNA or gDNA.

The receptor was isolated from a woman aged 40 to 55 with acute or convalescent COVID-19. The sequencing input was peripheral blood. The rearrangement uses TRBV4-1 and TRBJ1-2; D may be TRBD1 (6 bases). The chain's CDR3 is CASSQGSGGGYGYTF. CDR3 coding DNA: TGCGCCAGCAGCCAAGGGTCGGGGGGCGGGTATGGCTACACCTTC.